The clone carrying this T cell receptor beta chain was observed a handful of times. The data stem from a study of blood T cell repertoires in COVID-19. About the research overall: The samples span acute and convalescent COVID-19 from the United States, Italy and Spain. The analysed material was cDNA or gDNA that came from T cells, B-cell-depleted T cells, or PBMCs.

Original processing notes: From reference gene primer amplification, estimates of nucleated cell counts were derived. Clones were read by immunoSEQ multiplex PCR, and TCRdb kept only the in-frame ones, dropping some. The V and J calls and clone size come from that table; D and trimming were worked out from the DNA. The data contain about 240,000 clones, approximately 80% of them singletons. Germline lookup yields CDR1 SGHNT and CDR2 YENEEA. The CDR3 extends over 15 amino acids. The V and J ends lost 3 bases and 5 bases, in that order; junction bases with no gene match: 4. Material: peripheral blood. The chain employs TRBV11-3 and TRBJ2-1, with TRBD2 identical over 10 bases. The clonotype comes from a woman between 18 and 29 years old with acute or convalescent COVID-19. CDR3 nucleotide sequence: TGTGCCAGCAGCTTTTCTAGCGGGAGCAACAATGAGCAGTTCTTC. This gives the protein CASSFSSGSNNEQFF. Full variable domain (outside the CDR3, taken from reference TRBV11-3 and TRBJ2-1): EAGVVQSPRYKIIEKKQPVAFWCNPISGHNTLYWYLQNLGQGPELLIRYENEEAVDDSQLPKDRFSAERLKGVDSTLKIQPAELGDSAVYLCASSFSSGSNNEQFFGPGTRLTVL.